This T cell receptor beta chain is drawn from a study of control samples from healthy donors and cancer patients. Germline V gene sequence: CDR1 SEHNR, CDR2 FQNEAQ (reference sequence). The CDR3 has 15 residues. In its sample, this clone was seen once. At one end, the junction sequence differs from germline, possibly due to a read error. This sample includes further DNA sequences coding for the same CDR3. TCRdb keeps only in-frame clones here, not all; method: immunoSEQ multiplex PCR. The repertoire holds around 140,000 clones, with nearly 90% as singletons. The receptor's source is a man aged 50 or older with head and neck cancer. Sequencing used PBMCs. The chain combines TRBV7-9 with TRBJ1-2; perhaps TRBD1 as D (5 bases). CDR3 protein: CASSLSLTGGYGYTF. CDR3 DNA sequence: TGCGCCAGCAGCTTAAGTTTAACAGGCGGCTATGGCTACACCTTC.